These T cell receptor beta chains were read from a single sample in a study of cytomegalovirus exposure and HLA in healthy donors. The repertoire was sequenced with immunoSEQ multiplex PCR; TCRdb's copy has only in-frame clones and lacks some. The sample holds approximately 79,000 clones; around 76% are singletons and the top ten take approximately 6%. Sequenced input: PBMCs. All receptors come from a male donor in good health and CMV-seropositive. Both conserved end residues are part of each CDR3. Fields, in order: V gene, J gene, D gene, clone size, CDR3 protein, CDR3 DNA. D genes are given only for firm matches. The size entry is marked missing in some rows and otherwise reads once, few, many or a size class.

V gene: TRBV5-1; J gene: TRBJ2-3; D gene: -; clone size: -; CDR3 protein: CASSLRLVDADTQYF; CDR3 DNA: TGCGCCAGCAGCTTGCGGCTAGTGGATGCAGATACGCAGTATTTT
V gene: TRBV29-1; J gene: TRBJ1-2; D gene: TRBD1; clone size: -; CDR3 protein: CSVGDSSYGYTF; CDR3 DNA: TGCAGCGTTGGGGACAGCTCCTATGGCTACACCTTC
V gene: TRBV7-3; J gene: TRBJ2-1; D gene: -; clone size: -; CDR3 protein: CASSLELADEQFF; CDR3 DNA: TGTGCCAGCAGCTTAGAACTAGCCGATGAGCAGTTCTTC
V gene: TRBV12-1; J gene: TRBJ2-5; D gene: -; clone size: few; CDR3 protein: CASSFGRDRRHGTQYF; CDR3 DNA: TGTGCCAGCAGCTTTGGCCGGGACAGGCGTCACGGGACCCAGTACTTC
V gene: TRBV18; J gene: TRBJ2-1; D gene: -; clone size: -; CDR3 protein: CASSPGLYNEQFF; CDR3 DNA: TGTGCCAGCTCACCAGGACTATACAATGAGCAGTTCTTC
V gene: TRBV9; J gene: TRBJ2-3; D gene: -; clone size: -; CDR3 protein: CASSVGFGRGSGDTQYF; CDR3 DNA: TGTGCCAGCAGCGTAGGCTTCGGGAGAGGTTCGGGAGATACGCAGTATTTT
V gene: TRBV10-2; J gene: TRBJ1-1; D gene: -; clone size: medium-sized; CDR3 protein: CASSEHSTVNTEAFF; CDR3 DNA: TGCGCCAGCAGTGAACACTCCACAGTGAACACTGAAGCTTTCTTT
V gene: TRBV11-2; J gene: TRBJ2-5; D gene: TRBD2; clone size: once; CDR3 protein: CASSTPRGRGETQYF; CDR3 DNA: TGTGCCAGCAGCACCCCGCGGGGGAGAGGAGAGACCCAGTACTTC
V gene: TRBV18; J gene: TRBJ2-2; D gene: -; clone size: -; CDR3 protein: CASSPGENTGELFF; CDR3 DNA: TGTGCCAGCTCACCAGGAGAGAACACCGGGGAGCTGTTTTTT
V gene: TRBV18; J gene: TRBJ2-7; D gene: -; clone size: -; CDR3 protein: CASSPPGSSRSYEQYF; CDR3 DNA: TGTGCCAGCTCACCACCGGGGTCTAGCCGCTCCTACGAGCAGTACTTC
V gene: TRBV11-2; J gene: TRBJ1-1; D gene: -; clone size: few; CDR3 protein: CASSLVLDKLNTEAFF; CDR3 DNA: TGTGCCAGCAGCTTAGTTTTGGACAAATTGAACACTGAAGCTTTCTTT
V gene: TRBV7-9; J gene: TRBJ2-2; D gene: -; clone size: -; CDR3 protein: CASSPRGSYTGELFF; CDR3 DNA: TGTGCCAGCAGCCCCCGAGGCTCCTACACCGGGGAGCTGTTTTTT
V gene: TRBV9; J gene: TRBJ2-1; D gene: TRBD2; clone size: -; CDR3 protein: CASSVTSGGYNEQFF; CDR3 DNA: TGTGCCAGCAGCGTTACTAGCGGGGGGTACAATGAGCAGTTCTTC
V gene: TRBV6-5; J gene: TRBJ2-1; D gene: -; clone size: -; CDR3 protein: CASSYGGSGNEQFF; CDR3 DNA: TGTGCCAGCAGTTACGGTGGGAGCGGCAATGAGCAGTTCTTC
V gene: TRBV7-2; J gene: TRBJ1-1; D gene: -; clone size: -; CDR3 protein: CASSSGRVYTEAFF; CDR3 DNA: TGTGCCAGCAGCTCAGGCAGGGTCTACACTGAAGCTTTCTTT
V gene: TRBV4-2; J gene: TRBJ1-4; D gene: -; clone size: -; CDR3 protein: CASSQQGTTNEKLFF; CDR3 DNA: TGTGCCAGCAGCCAGCAGGGCACGACTAATGAAAAACTGTTTTTT
V gene: TRBV27; J gene: TRBJ1-5; D gene: TRBD1; clone size: -; CDR3 protein: CASSLTGQGFHQPQHF; CDR3 DNA: TGTGCCAGCAGTTTAACGGGACAGGGTTTCCATCAGCCCCAGCATTTT
V gene: TRBV21-1; J gene: TRBJ1-3; D gene: -; clone size: -; CDR3 protein: CASPSGGNTIYF; CDR3 DNA: TGTGCCAGCCCCAGCGGGGGAAACACCATATATTTT
V gene: TRBV5-1; J gene: TRBJ1-1; D gene: -; clone size: -; CDR3 protein: CASSLSDSEAFF; CDR3 DNA: TGCGCCAGCAGCCTATCGGACAGTGAAGCTTTCTTT
V gene: TRBV5-6; J gene: TRBJ1-2; D gene: -; clone size: -; CDR3 protein: CASSEIPDTPPCGYTF; CDR3 DNA: TGTGCCAGCAGCGAGATCCCGGACACACCGCCGTGTGGCTACACCTTC
V gene: TRBV10-3; J gene: TRBJ2-3; D gene: TRBD2; clone size: -; CDR3 protein: CAISGGLAGATDTQYF; CDR3 DNA: TGTGCCATCAGTGGGGGACTAGCGGGGGCCACAGATACGCAGTATTTT
V gene: TRBV28; J gene: TRBJ2-1; D gene: TRBD2; clone size: -; CDR3 protein: CASGTSGSYNEQFF; CDR3 DNA: TGTGCCAGTGGGACTAGCGGGTCTTACAATGAGCAGTTCTTC
V gene: TRBV30; J gene: TRBJ2-7; D gene: -; clone size: -; CDR3 protein: CAWSLHLRGAYEQYF; CDR3 DNA: TGTGCCTGGAGCCTCCATCTCAGGGGAGCCTACGAGCAGTACTTC
V gene: TRBV25-1; J gene: TRBJ2-5; D gene: -; clone size: -; CDR3 protein: CASSKRGTSQQTQYF; CDR3 DNA: TGTGCCAGCAGTAAACGCGGGACTTCGCAACAGACCCAGTACTTC
V gene: TRBV7-9; J gene: TRBJ1-5; D gene: -; clone size: few; CDR3 protein: CASSSEGSSSQPQHF; CDR3 DNA: TGTGCCAGCAGCTCGGAGGGCTCCTCCAGTCAGCCCCAGCATTTT
V gene: TRBV6-5; J gene: TRBJ1-1; D gene: -; clone size: few; CDR3 protein: CASSYIKNTEAFF; CDR3 DNA: TGTGCCAGCAGTTACATCAAGAACACTGAAGCTTTCTTT
V gene: TRBV7-9; J gene: TRBJ2-5; D gene: TRBD1; clone size: once; CDR3 protein: CASSSRRPGQGAQTQYF; CDR3 DNA: TGTGCCAGCAGCTCCCGAAGACCGGGACAGGGGGCGCAGACCCAGTACTTC
V gene: TRBV10-3; J gene: TRBJ2-3; D gene: -; clone size: -; CDR3 protein: CAISESDSTDTQYF; CDR3 DNA: TGTGCCATCAGTGAAAGCGATAGCACAGATACGCAGTATTTT
V gene: TRBV2; J gene: TRBJ1-4; D gene: -; clone size: -; CDR3 protein: CASHGQINEKLFF; CDR3 DNA: TGTGCCAGCCATGGACAGATTAATGAAAAACTGTTTTTT